This is a list of T cell receptor beta chains from one sample in a study of cytomegalovirus exposure and HLA in healthy donors. TCRdb keeps only in-frame clones here, not all; method: immunoSEQ multiplex PCR. The table lists 150,000 or so clones, 75% of them singletons. Sequencing input: PBMCs. These receptors all come from a man aged 18 to 30 in good health and CMV-seropositive. The CDR3 runs from the conserved cysteine through the conserved F or W. A D gene is named only where the DNA matches it firmly. Clone size is given for some rows only: seen once, a few or many times, or a class if the clone is expanded.

>NA|TRBJ2-1|once|TRBV10-2
TGCGCCAGCAGTGAGTTAGCTGAGCAGTTCTTC
CASSELAEQFF
>TRBD1|TRBJ2-7|NA|TRBV28
TGTGCCAGCAGGTACCGGGACAGGTTCCTCTACGAGCAGTACTTC
CASRYRDRFLYEQYF
>TRBD2|TRBJ2-2|NA|TRBV28
TGTGCCAGCAGTCCAACGGGGACTAGCGGGAGATTCAGGGAGCTGTTTTTT
CASSPTGTSGRFRELFF
>NA|TRBJ2-2|NA|TRBV28
TGTGCCAGCAGTTTGGGGAGGAACACCGGGGAGCTGTTTTTT
CASSLGRNTGELFF
>TRBD1|TRBJ2-1|NA|TRBV7-9
TGTGCCAGCAGCTTAGTTCAGGGGGATGAGCAGTTCTTC
CASSLVQGDEQFF
>TRBD2|TRBJ2-1|NA|TRBV7-3
TGTGCCAGCAGCCAATGGGGGGCTAGCGGGAGGACTGATGAGCAGTTCTTC
CASSQWGASGRTDEQFF
>NA|TRBJ2-1|NA|TRBV6-1
TGTGCCAGCATCCGTGGACTGGGGAGCTACAATGAGCAGTTCTTC
CASIRGLGSYNEQFF
>NA|TRBJ1-3|NA|TRBV5-1
TGCGCCAGCAGCTTGGCCTGGGCAGGGAATGGAAACACCATATATTTT
CASSLAWAGNGNTIYF
>TRBD1|TRBJ1-1|NA|TRBV11-2
TGTGCCAGCAGCTCCCCGGGACAGGGCTATAGCCCTTTCTGGCCCTTT
CASSSPGQGYSPFWPF
>NA|TRBJ1-5|NA|TRBV19
TGTGCCAGTAGTATCGAGGGTCCTAGCAATCAGCCCCAGCATTTT
CASSIEGPSNQPQHF
>NA|TRBJ2-7|NA|TRBV2
TGTGCCAGCAGCCCAGGACACGCATTTATCTACGAGCAGTACTTC
CASSPGHAFIYEQYF
>NA|TRBJ2-7|NA|TRBV5-1
TGCGCCAGCAGCTTGGCCGCAGGGTCTGACATTTGGGAGCAGTACTTC
CASSLAAGSDIWEQYF
>NA|TRBJ1-3|NA|TRBV6-1
TGTGCCAGCATGGGCACCTCTGGAAACACCATATATTTT
CASMGTSGNTIYF
>NA|TRBJ2-6|NA|TRBV5-1
TGCGCCATCTCCTCCCCAGGGTTATTCTCTGGGGCCAACGTCCTGACTTTC
CAISSPGLFSGANVLTF
>NA|TRBJ1-4|NA|TRBV19
TGTGCCAGTAGTAGGGTTCGGTGGAGGGAAAATGAAAAACTGTTTTTT
CASSRVRWRENEKLFF
>NA|TRBJ1-4|NA|TRBV27
TGTGCCAGCAGTACCCGGGGGAGGGTTGGGGAAAAACTGTTTTTT
CASSTRGRVGEKLFF
>NA|TRBJ2-1|NA|TRBV18
TGTGCCAGCTCACCACTTCTGTGGGAGTCCTCCTACAATGAGCAGTTCTTC
CASSPLLWESSYNEQFF